These T cell receptor beta chains were read from a single sample in a study of cytomegalovirus exposure and HLA in healthy donors. The data were produced by immunoSEQ multiplex PCR, yet TCRdb's version contains in-frame clones alone and is incomplete. The sample consists of around 170,000 clones, around 80% of them appearing once. The sequencing input was PBMCs. The source of these receptors is a woman in her twenties or thirties in good health and CMV-seronegative. The CDR3 runs from the conserved cysteine through the conserved F or W.

V gene,CDR3 protein
TRBV7-3,CASSQNSNNEQFF
TRBV5-1,CASSLYGGVGETQYF
TRBV5-1,CASSSRQLNTEAFF
TRBV7-3,CASSLKGAHEQYF
TRBV7-2,CASSLAFGTEKLFF
TRBV5-1,CASSFNRDRGRNHGAFF
TRBV10-3,CAISEVGGIDGYTF
TRBV6-1,CASIRKLFTGELFF
TRBV7-7,CASSFRVGTEAFF
TRBV6-6,CASSDGATNEKLFF
TRBV4-3,CASSFRPGGPTEAFF
TRBV7-2,CASSLRQGPLAQYF
TRBV6-5,CASSYSLSGGLEKLFF
TRBV5-1,CASSRETDNEQFF
TRBV6-5,CASTLGTLHTF
TRBV6-6,CASSNIQETQYF
TRBV18,CASSDRGMGAFF
TRBV5-1,CASSLGDFSYEQYF
TRBV29-1,CSVPGQGFYGYTF
TRBV7-6,CASSQTSGGSTGELFF
TRBV19,CASKGLAGGQTGELFF
TRBV4-2,CASSQEGTSGGVKTQYF
TRBV9,CASSPEPGGSGNTIYF
TRBV19,CASSIAHGMRNTEAFF
TRBV6-1,CASSREAFF
TRBV30,CAWSVQGVGLETQYF
TRBV6-5,CASSLTDRVYTEAFF
TRBV6-5,CASSYSGATNEKLFF
TRBV2,CASRQTESYEQYF
TRBV6-6,CASSSTNSYGYTF
TRBV18,CASSPPWDRARYNSPLHF